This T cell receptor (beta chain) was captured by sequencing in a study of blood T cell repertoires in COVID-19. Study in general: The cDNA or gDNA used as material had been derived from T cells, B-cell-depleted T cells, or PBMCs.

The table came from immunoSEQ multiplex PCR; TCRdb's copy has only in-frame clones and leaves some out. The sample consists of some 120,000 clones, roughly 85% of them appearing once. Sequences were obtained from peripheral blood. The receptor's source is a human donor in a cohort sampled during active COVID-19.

CDR3 sequence: CATSRDNTAEKLFF. The CDR3 region has the DNA TGTGCCACCAGCAGAGATAACACCGCTGAAAAACTGTTTTTT. The V and J genes are TRBV15 and TRBJ1-4; D gene ambiguous. The CDR3 spans 14 residues. Germline V CDR1 and CDR2: LNHNV, YYDKDF (reference sequence). V lost 0 bases, J lost 7 bases, and 9 bases lay in between.